The text below deals with one T cell receptor beta chain. Its antigen is undetermined. MiXCR, applied by TCRdb to the RT-PCR reads, yields one record per CDR3 protein. This table has hundreds of thousands of distinct CDR3 sequences, around 14% appearing once. The V and J ends lost 5 bases and 3 bases, in that order; junction bases with no gene match: 8. CDR1 is SGHVS and CDR2 is FQNEAQ in the germline V gene. The CDR3 spans 16 residues. These data come from a study of response to subunit inactivated influenza vaccine. Whole-study results and caveats: There was a suggestion from the authors that each seasonal influenza vaccination recruits few new T cells.

The input for sequencing was PBMCs from blood, taken 14 to 15 days before vaccination. This TCR derives from a man aged 50-59 years who received an inactivated influenza vaccine. The rearrangement joins TRBV7-8 to TRBJ1-3, with 9 bases lining up with TRBD1. CDR3 sequence: CASSQEGQGRGNTIYF. The CDR3 DNA sequence: TGTGCCAGCAGCCAAGAGGGACAGGGTCGTGGAAACACCATATATTTT. Full variable domain (missing parts from reference TRBV7-8 and TRBJ1-3): GAGVSQSPRYKVAKRGQDVALRCDPISGHVSLFWYQQALGQGPEFLTYFQNEAQLDKSGLPSDRFFAERPEGSVSTLKIQRTQQEDSAVYLCASSQEGQGRGNTIYFGEGSWLTVV.